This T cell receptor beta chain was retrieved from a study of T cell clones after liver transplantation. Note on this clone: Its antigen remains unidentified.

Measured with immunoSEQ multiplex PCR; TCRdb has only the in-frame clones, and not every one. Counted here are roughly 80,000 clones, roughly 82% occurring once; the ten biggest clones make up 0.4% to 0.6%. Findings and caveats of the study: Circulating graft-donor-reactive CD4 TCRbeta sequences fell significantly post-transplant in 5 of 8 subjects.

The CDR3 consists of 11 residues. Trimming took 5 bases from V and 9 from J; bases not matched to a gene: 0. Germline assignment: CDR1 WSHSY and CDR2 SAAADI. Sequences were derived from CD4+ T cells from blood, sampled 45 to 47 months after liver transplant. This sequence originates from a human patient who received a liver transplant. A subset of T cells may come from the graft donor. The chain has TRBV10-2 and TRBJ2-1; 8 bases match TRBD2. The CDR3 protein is CASSLAGEQFF. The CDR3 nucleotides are TGCGCCAGCAGTCTAGCGGGTGAGCAGTTCTTC.